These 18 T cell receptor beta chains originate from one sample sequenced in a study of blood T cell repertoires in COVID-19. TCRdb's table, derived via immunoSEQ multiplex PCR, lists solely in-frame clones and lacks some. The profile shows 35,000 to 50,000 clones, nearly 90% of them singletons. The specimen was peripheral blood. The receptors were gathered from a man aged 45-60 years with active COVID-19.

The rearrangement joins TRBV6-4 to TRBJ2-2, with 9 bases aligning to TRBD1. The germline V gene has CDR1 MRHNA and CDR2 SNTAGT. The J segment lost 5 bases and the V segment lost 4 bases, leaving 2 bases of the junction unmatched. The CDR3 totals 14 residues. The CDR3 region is CASSGTGETGELFF. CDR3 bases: TGTGCCAGCAGTGGGACAGGGGAAACCGGGGAGCTGTTTTTT.

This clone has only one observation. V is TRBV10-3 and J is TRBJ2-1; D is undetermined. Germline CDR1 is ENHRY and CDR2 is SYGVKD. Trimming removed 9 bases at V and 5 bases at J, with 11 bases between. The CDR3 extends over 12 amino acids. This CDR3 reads CAIRGEDNEQFF. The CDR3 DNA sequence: TGTGCCATACGAGGCGAAGACAATGAGCAGTTCTTC.

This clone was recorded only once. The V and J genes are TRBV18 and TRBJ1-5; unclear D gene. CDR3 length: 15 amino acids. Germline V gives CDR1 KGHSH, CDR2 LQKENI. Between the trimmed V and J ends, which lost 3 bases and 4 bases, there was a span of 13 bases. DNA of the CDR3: TGTGCCAGCTCACCCGGGCCGGACTCAAATCAGCCCCAGCATTTT. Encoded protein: CASSPGPDSNQPQHF.

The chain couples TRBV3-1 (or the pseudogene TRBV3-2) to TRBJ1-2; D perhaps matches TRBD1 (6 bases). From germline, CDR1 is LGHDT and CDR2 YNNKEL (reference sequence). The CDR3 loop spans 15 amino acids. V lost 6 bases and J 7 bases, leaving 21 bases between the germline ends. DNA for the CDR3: TGTGCCAGCAGACGGGACACGTCAAAGGTTTCTGGCTACACCTTC. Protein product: CASRRDTSKVSGYTF.

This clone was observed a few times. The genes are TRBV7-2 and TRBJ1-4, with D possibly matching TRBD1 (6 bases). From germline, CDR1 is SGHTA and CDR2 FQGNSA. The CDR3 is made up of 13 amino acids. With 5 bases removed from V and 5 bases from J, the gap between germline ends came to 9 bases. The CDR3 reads CASSNRANEKLFF. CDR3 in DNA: TGTGCCAGCAGCAACAGGGCGAATGAAAAACTGTTTTTT.

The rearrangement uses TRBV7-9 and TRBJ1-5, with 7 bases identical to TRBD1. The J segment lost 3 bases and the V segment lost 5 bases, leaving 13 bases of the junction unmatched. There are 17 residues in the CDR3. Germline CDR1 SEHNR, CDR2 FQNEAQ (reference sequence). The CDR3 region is CASSQGQDSFTNQPQHF. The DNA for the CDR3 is TGTGCCAGCAGCCAAGGACAGGACTCTTTCACCAATCAGCCCCAGCATTTT.

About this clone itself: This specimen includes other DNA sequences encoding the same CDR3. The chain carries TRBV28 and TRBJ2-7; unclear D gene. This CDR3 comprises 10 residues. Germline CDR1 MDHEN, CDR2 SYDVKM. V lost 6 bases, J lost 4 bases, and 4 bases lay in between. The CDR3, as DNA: TGTGCCAGCAGCCGGTACGAGCAGTACTTC. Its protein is CASSRYEQYF.

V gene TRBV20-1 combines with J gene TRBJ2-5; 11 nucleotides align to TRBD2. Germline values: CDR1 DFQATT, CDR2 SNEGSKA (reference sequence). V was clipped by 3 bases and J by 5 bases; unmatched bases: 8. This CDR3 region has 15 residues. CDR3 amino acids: CSASSSGGVRETQYF. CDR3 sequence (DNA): TGCAGTGCTAGTAGTAGCGGGGGGGTACGGGAGACCCAGTACTTC.

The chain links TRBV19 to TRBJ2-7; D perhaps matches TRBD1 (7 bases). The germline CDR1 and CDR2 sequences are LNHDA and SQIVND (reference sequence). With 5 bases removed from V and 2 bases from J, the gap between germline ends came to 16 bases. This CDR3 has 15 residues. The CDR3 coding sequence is TGTGCCAGTAGTTTAGGCGGGACAGTAGCCTACGAGCAGTACTTC. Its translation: CASSLGGTVAYEQYF.

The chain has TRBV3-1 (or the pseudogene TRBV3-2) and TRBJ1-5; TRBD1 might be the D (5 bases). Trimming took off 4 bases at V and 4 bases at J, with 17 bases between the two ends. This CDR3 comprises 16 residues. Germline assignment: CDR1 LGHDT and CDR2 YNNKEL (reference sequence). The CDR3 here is CASSLRGQGVNQPQHF. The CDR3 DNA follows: TGTGCCAGCAGCCTCCGTGGTCAGGGCGTTAATCAGCCCCAGCATTTT.

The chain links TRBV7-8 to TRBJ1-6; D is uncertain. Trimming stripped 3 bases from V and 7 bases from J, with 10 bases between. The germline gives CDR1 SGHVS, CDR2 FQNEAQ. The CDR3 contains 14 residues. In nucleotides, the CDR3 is TGTGCCAGCAGCTTTTCCGGGAACAATTCACCCCTCCACTTT. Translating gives CASSFSGNNSPLHF.

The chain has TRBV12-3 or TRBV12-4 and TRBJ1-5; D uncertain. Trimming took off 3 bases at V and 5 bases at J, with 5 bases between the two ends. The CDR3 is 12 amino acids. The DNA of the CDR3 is TGTGCCAGCAGTTTTCCCTATCAGCCCCAGCATTTT. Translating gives CASSFPYQPQHF.

The CDR3 loop is CASSDFAGGSTDTQYF. The CDR3 nucleotides are TGTGCCAGCAGTGACTTTGCGGGGGGGAGCACAGATACGCAGTATTTT. The rearrangement uses TRBV6-4 and TRBJ2-3, with TRBD2 identical over 9 bases. Germline CDR1 is MRHNA and CDR2 is SNTAGT. The CDR3 runs 16 residues. Germline trimming cut 1 base from V and 0 bases from J; bases unmatched to any gene: 2.

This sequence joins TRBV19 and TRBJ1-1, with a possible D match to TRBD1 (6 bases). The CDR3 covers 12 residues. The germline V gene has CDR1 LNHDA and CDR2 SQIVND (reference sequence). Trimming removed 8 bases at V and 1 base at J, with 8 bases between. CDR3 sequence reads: CASRGGNTEAFF. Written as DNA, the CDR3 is TGTGCCAGTCGAGGGGGGAACACTGAAGCTTTCTTT.

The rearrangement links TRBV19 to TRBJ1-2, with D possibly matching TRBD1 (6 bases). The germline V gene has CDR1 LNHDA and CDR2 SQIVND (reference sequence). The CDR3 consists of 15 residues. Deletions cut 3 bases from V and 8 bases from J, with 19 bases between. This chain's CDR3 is CASSMPGRGPAGYTF. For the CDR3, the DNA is TGTGCCAGTAGTATGCCAGGCAGGGGACCCGCAGGCTACACCTTC.

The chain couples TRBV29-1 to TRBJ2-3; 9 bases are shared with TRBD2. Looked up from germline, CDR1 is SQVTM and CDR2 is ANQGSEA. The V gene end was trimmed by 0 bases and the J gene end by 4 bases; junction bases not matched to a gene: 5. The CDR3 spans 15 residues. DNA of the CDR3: TGCAGCGTTGAAGATCAGCGGGGGGTAGCAGATACGCAGTATTTT. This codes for CSVEDQRGVADTQYF.

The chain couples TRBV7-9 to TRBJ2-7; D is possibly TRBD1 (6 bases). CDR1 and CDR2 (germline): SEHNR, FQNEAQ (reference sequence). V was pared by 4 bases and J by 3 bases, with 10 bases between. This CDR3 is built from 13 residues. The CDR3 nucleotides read TGTGCCAGCAGCTCAAAACAGGGCTACGAGCAGTACTTC. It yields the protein CASSSKQGYEQYF.

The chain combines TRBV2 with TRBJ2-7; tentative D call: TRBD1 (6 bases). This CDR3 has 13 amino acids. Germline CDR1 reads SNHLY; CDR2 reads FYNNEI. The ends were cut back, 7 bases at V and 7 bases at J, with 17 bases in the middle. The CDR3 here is CASTGTISGEQYF. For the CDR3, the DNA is TGTGCCAGCACCGGGACAATCTCCGGGGAGCAGTACTTC.